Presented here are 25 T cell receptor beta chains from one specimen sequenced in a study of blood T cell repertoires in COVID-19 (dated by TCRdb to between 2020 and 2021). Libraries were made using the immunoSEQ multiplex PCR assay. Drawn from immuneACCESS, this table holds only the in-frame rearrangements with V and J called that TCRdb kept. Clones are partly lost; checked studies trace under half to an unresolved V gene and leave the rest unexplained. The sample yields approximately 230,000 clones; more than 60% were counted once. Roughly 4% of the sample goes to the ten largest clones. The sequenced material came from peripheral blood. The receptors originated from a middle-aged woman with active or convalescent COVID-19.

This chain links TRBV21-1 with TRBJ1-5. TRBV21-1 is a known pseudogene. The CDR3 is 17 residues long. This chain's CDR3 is CASSKVEPRYSNQPQHF. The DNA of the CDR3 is TGTGCCAGCAGCAAAGTAGAACCGAGATATAGCAATCAGCCCCAGCATTTT.

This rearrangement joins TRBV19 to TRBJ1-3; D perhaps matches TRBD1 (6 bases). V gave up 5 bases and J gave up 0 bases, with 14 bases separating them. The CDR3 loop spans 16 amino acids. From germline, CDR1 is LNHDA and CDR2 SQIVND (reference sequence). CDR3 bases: TGTGCCAGTAGTGAGCCAGACAGGTTCTCTGGAAACACCATATATTTT. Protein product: CASSEPDRFSGNTIYF. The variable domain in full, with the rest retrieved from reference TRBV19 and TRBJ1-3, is DGGITQSPKYLFRKEGQNVTLSCEQNLNHDAMYWYRQDPGQGLRLIYYSQIVNDFQKGDIAEGYSVSREKKESFPLTVTSAQKNPTAFYLCASSEPDRFSGNTIYFGEGSWLTVV.

CDR3 region: CASSDDRGTSSYNEQFF. The CDR3 bases are TGTGCCAGCAGTGACGACAGGGGGACTAGCTCCTACAATGAGCAGTTCTTC. The chain carries TRBV6-1 and TRBJ2-1, with D possibly TRBD1 on 9 matching bases. In germline, CDR1 is MNHNS, CDR2 SASEGT. This CDR3 contains 17 residues. V dropped 3 bases and J dropped 0 bases, with 15 bases sitting between them.

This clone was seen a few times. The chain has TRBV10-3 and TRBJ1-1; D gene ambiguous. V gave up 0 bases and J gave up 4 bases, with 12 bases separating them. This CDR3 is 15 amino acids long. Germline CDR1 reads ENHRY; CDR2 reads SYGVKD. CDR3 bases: TGTGCCATCAGTGAGTCGAGGGAATGGGGCACTGAAGCTTTCTTT. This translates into CAISESREWGTEAFF.

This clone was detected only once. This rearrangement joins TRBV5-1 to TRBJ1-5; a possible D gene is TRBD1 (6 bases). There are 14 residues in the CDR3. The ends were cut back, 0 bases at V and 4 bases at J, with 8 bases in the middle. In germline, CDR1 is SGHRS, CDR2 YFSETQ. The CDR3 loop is CASSLDTGNQPQHF. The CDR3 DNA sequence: TGCGCCAGCAGCTTGGATACAGGGAATCAGCCCCAGCATTTT. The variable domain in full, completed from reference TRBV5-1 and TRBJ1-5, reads KAGVTQTPRYLIKTRGQQVTLSCSPISGHRSVSWYQQTPGQGLQFLFEYFSETQRNKGNFPGRFSGRQFSNSRSEMNVSTLELGDSALYLCASSLDTGNQPQHFGDGTRLSIL.

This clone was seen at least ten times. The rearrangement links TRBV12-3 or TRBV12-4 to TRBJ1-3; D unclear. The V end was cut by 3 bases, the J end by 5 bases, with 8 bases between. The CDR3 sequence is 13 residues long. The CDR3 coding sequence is TGTGCCAGCAGTTTCCTTAGCCGAAACACCATATATTTT. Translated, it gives CASSFLSRNTIYF.

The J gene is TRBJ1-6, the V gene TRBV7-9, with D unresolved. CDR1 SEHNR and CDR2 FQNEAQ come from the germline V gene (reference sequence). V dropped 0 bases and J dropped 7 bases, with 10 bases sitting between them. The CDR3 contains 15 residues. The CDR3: CASSLARTENSPLHF. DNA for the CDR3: TGTGCCAGCAGCTTAGCTCGTACAGAAAATTCACCCCTCCACTTT.

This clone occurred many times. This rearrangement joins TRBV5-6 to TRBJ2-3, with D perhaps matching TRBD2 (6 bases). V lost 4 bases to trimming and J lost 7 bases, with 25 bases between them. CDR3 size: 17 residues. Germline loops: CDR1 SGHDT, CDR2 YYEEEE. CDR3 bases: TGTGCCAGCAGCCTCAACGGGGACTGGACCGAATGGAATACGCAGTATTTT. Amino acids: CASSLNGDWTEWNTQYF.

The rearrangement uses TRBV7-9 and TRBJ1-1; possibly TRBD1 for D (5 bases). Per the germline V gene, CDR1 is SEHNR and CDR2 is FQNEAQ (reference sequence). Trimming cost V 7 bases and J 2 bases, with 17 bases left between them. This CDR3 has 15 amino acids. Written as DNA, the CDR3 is TGTGCCAGCACCTGGGGGGAGACAGCTAACACTGAAGCTTTCTTT. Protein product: CASTWGETANTEAFF. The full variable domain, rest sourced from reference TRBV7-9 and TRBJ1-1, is DTGVSQNPRHKITKRGQNVTFRCDPISEHNRLYWYRQTLGQGPEFLTYFQNEAQLEKSRLLSDRFSAERPKGSFSTLEIQRTEQGDSAMYLCASTWGETANTEAFFGQGTRLTVV.

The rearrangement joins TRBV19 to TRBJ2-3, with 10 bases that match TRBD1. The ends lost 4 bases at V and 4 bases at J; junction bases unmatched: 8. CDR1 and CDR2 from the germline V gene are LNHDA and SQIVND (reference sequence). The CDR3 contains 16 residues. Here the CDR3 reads CASSTSGQGSPDTQYF. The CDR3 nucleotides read TGTGCCAGTAGTACTTCGGGACAGGGGAGTCCAGATACGCAGTATTTT.

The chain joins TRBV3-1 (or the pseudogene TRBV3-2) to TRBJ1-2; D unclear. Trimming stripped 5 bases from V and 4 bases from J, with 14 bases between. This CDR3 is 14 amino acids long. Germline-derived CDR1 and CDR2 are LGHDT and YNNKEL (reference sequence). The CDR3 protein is CASSSRAGGYGYTF. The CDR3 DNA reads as TGTGCCAGCAGCTCTAGGGCGGGAGGCTATGGCTACACCTTC.

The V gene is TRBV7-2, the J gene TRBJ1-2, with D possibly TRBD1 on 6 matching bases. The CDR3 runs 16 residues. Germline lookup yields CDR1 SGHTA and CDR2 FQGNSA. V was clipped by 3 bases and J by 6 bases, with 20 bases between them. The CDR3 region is CASSLMGRGASDGYTF. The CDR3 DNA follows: TGTGCCAGCAGCTTGATGGGCAGGGGCGCCTCCGATGGCTACACCTTC.

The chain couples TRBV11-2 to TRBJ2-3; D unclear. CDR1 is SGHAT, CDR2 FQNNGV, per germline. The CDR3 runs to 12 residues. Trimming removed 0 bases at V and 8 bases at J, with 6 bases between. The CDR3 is CASSLDAVTQYF. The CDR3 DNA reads TGTGCCAGCAGCTTAGACGCGGTTACGCAGTATTTT.

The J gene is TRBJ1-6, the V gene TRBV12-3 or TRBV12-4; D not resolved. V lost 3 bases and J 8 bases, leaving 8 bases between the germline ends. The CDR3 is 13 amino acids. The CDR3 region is CASSFGRDSPLHF. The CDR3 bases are TGTGCCAGCAGTTTTGGGAGGGATTCACCCCTCCACTTT.

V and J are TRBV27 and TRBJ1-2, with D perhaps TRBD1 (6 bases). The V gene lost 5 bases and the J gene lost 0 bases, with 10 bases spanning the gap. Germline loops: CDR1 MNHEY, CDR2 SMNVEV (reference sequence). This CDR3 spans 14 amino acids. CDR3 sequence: CASSVGTPNYGYTF. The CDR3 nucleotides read TGTGCCAGCAGTGTCGGGACACCTAACTATGGCTACACCTTC.

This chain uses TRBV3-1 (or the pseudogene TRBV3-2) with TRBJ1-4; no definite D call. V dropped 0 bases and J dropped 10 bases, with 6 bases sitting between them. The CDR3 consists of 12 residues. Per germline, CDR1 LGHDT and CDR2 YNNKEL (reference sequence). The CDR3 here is CASSQDYGKLFF. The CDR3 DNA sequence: TGTGCCAGCAGCCAAGACTACGGAAAACTGTTTTTT.

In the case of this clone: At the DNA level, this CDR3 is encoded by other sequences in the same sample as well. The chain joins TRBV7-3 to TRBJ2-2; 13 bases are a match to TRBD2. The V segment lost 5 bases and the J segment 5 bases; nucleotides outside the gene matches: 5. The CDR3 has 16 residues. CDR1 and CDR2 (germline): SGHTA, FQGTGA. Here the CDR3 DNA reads TGTGCCAGCAGCCTCGGACTAGCGGGGGCTACCGGGGAGCTGTTTTTT. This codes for CASSLGLAGATGELFF.

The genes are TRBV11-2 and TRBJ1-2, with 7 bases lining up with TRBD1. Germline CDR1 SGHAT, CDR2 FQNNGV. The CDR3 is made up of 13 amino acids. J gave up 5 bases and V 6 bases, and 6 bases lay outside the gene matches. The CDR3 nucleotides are TGTGCCAGCAGTTCGACAGGGCCTTATGGCTACACCTTC. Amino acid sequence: CASSSTGPYGYTF.

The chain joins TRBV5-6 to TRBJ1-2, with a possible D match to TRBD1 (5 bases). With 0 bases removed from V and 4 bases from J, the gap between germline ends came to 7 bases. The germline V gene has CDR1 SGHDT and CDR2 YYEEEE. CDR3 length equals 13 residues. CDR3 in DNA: TGTGCCAGCAGCTTGGGGGGACTCTATGGCTACACCTTC. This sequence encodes CASSLGGLYGYTF.

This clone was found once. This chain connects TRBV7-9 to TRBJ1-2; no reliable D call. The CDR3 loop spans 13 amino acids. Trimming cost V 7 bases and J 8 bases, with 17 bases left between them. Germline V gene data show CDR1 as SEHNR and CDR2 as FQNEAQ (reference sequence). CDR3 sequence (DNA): TGTGCCAGCACCGAGGGCGCGGTCCTCGGCTACACCTTC. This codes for CASTEGAVLGYTF.

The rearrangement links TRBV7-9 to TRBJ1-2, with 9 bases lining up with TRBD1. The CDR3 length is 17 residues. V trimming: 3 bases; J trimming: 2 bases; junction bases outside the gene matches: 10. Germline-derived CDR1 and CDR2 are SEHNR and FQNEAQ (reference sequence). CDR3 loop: CASSFTGQGYGNYGYTF. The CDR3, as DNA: TGTGCCAGCAGCTTCACGGGACAGGGTTATGGCAACTATGGCTACACCTTC. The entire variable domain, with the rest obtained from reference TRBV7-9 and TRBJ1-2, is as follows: DTGVSQNPRHKITKRGQNVTFRCDPISEHNRLYWYRQTLGQGPEFLTYFQNEAQLEKSRLLSDRFSAERPKGSFSTLEIQRTEQGDSAMYLCASSFTGQGYGNYGYTFGSGTRLTVV.

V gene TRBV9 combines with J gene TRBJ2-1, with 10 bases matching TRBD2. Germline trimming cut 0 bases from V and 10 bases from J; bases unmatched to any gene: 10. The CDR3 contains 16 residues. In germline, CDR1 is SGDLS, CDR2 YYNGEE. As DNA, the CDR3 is TGTGCCAGCAGCGTAGCTCCTAGCGGGGGTTTGAGCGAGCAGTTCTTC. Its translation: CASSVAPSGGLSEQFF.

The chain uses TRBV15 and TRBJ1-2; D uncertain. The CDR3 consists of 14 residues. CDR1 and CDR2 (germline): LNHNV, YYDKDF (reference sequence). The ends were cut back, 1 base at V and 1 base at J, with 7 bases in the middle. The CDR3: CATSRGSDNYGYTF. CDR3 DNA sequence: TGTGCCACCAGCAGAGGTTCAGATAACTATGGCTACACCTTC.

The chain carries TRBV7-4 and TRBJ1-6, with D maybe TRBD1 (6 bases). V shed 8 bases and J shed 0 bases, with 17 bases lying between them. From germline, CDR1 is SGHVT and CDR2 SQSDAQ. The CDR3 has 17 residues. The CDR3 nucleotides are TGTGCCAGCGGGAGGGGGACACATGTCTCCTATAATTCACCCCTCCACTTT. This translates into CASGRGTHVSYNSPLHF.

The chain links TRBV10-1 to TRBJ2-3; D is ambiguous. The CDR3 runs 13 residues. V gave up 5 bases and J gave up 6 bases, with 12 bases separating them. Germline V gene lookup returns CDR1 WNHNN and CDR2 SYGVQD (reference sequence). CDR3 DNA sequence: TGCGCCAGCAGTCCGGGTTCGAGGGATACGCAGTATTTT. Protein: CASSPGSRDTQYF.